The present T cell receptor (beta chain) was sequenced within a study of T cell responses to AZD1222 COVID-19 vaccine. Whole-study findings and limits: Nearly half of the spike-specific TCRs reportedly recognize variant regions that carry no mutations. Spike as a whole was targeted by vaccine-associated CD4 TCRs, dominant at 160-218 and 743-854. Of the AZD1222 recipients, only five to seven were seropositive at baseline.

Sequenced by immunoSEQ multiplex PCR; TCRdb stores in-frame clones only, minus some. The table lists some 120,000 clones, over 75% of them singletons, with more than 3.5% in the top ten. Concerning this clone itself: Its antigen is not identified.

This clonotype was obtained from an adult who received the MenACWY meningococcal vaccine as a control. The specimen was peripheral blood, collected 28 days after the second dose of the MenACWY control vaccine.

CDR3 nucleotide sequence: TGCGCCAGCAGTGATTGGTTTAGCGGGGGCACACCGAACACCGGGGAGCTGTTTTTT. Protein product: CASSDWFSGGTPNTGELFF. This rearrangement joins TRBV10-2 to TRBJ2-2, with 9 positions matching TRBD2. Germline V gene lookup returns CDR1 WSHSY and CDR2 SAAADI. The ends lost 3 bases at V and 0 bases at J; junction bases unmatched: 11. The CDR3 runs to 19 residues.